What follows describes a single T cell receptor (beta chain). Antigen unknown. CDR1 and CDR2 from the germline V gene are MDHEN and SYDVKM. Trimming took 1 base from V and 4 from J; bases not matched to a gene: 3. The CDR3 length is 15 residues. Data came from immunoSEQ multiplex PCR; TCRdb stores just in-frame clones and leaves some out. This sample has roughly 150,000 clones; 88% occur once, and the top ten carry around 4%. This sample is part of a study of radiation and T cells in renal cell carcinoma. Time point given: baseline pretreatment blood. Indicated treatment: 15 Gy SBRT to primary tumor, nephrectomy 4 weeks later. The tumor was a clear cell renal cell carcinoma. General study points: From baseline, blood top tumor clonotypes peaked at 2 weeks post-radiation.

The clonotype originates from a woman between 65 and 79 years old with renal cell carcinoma. Sequenced material: blood, taken from a patient whose treatment included radiotherapy and nephrectomy. The chain carries TRBV28 and TRBJ1-3; 8 bases are a match to TRBD1. The CDR3 coding sequence is TGTGCCAGCAGTTTATCTTGGACAGGGGGAAACACCATATATTTT. Translated, it gives CASSLSWTGGNTIYF.